The T cell receptor (beta chain) under discussion was sequenced for a study of response to subunit inactivated influenza vaccine. Study results and caveats: There was a suggestion from the authors that each seasonal influenza vaccination recruits few new T cells.

Points on this clonotype: Its antigen remains unknown.

The CDR3 length is 15 residues. CDR1 SGHRS and CDR2 YFSETQ come from the germline V gene. Trimming left V 5 bases short and J 4 bases short, with 15 bases between. TCRdb ran MiXCR on the RT-PCR reads and lists one entry per CDR3 protein. The top ten clones hold 1.5% to 2% of a sample with about half a million distinct CDR3 sequences, 25% of them seen once. This TCR came from a man aged 45 to 65 who received an inactivated influenza vaccine. The rearrangement links TRBV5-1 to TRBJ2-2; no reliable D call. The sequencing used CD4+ T cells sorted from PBMCs, collected approximately 5 days after vaccination. DNA of the CDR3: TGCGCCAGCAGTGATATAGCCTGGGGCACCGGGGAGCTGTTTTTT. Encoded protein: CASSDIAWGTGELFF.